This TCR beta chain was identified during a study of OX40 agonist ivuxolimab in advanced cancers. Study overall: With ivuxolimab, an agonistic anti-OX40 (CD134) antibody, patients were treated. Patients with prior anti-PD-1, anti-PD-L1 or anti-CTLA-4 therapy were eligible; approximately 37% had some.

Clones were sequenced by immunoSEQ multiplex PCR, and TCRdb holds only the in-frame ones, with some missing. The repertoire consists of around 70,000 clones, with 70% to 90% occurring once and the leading ten covering more than 0.75%. Trimming removed 2 bases at V and 1 base at J, with 10 bases between. CDR3 length equals 15 residues. The germline gives CDR1 SNHLY, CDR2 FYNNEI. The sequence came from an adult with an advanced solid tumor such as melanoma, head and neck, liver or kidney cancer. The chain recombines TRBV2 with TRBJ2-3; tentatively, D is TRBD1 (5 bases). The material was CD4+ or CD8+ T cells sorted from blood, obtained in a trial of the OX40 agonist ivuxolimab. In DNA, the CDR3 is TGTGCCAGCAGTGAACGGACATTCGGCACAGATACGCAGTATTTT. Protein: CASSERTFGTDTQYF.